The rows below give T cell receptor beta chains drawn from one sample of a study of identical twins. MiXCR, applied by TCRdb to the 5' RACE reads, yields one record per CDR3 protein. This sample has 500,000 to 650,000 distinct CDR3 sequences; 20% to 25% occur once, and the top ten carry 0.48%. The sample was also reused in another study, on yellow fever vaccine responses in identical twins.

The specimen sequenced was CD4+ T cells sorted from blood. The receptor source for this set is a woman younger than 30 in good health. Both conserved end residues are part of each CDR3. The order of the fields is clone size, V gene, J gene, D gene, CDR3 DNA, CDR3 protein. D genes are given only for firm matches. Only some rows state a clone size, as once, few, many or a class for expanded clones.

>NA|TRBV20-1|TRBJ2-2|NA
TGCAGTGCGCGCTCGGGGGCGGGCGGGGAGCTGTTTTTT
CSARSGAGGELFF
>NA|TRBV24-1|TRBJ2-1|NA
TGTGCCACCAGTGACCCCGCGGCGGGAAGCTCCTACAATGAGCAGTTCTTC
CATSDPAAGSSYNEQFF
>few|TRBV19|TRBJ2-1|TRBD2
TGTGCCAGTAGTATTTTAACTAGCGGGCAATACAATGAGCAGTTCTTC
CASSILTSGQYNEQFF
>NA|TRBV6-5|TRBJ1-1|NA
TGTGCCAGCAGTTACCTGGGGGGAGGACGCACTGAAGCTTTCTTT
CASSYLGGGRTEAFF
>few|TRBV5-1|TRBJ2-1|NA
TGCGCCAGCAGCTTGGTGCGGCAGGAATACAATGAGCAGTTCTTC
CASSLVRQEYNEQFF
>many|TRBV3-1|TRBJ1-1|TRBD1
TGTGCCAGCAGCCACCGGGACAGGAGGGTTACTGAAGCTTTCTTT
CASSHRDRRVTEAFF
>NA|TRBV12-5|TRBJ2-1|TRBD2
TGTGCTAGTGGTTTGGTACTCGGCGCGGGAGGAGTGGTTGAGCAGTTCTTC
CASGLVLGAGGVVEQFF
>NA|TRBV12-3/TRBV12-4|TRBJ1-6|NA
TGTGCCAGCAACGGACAGAATAATTCACCCCTCCACTTT
CASNGQNNSPLHF
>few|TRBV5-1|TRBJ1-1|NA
TGCGCCAGCAGCTGGGCCCAGGGCAGTGGGATGAACACTGAAGCTTTCTTT
CASSWAQGSGMNTEAFF
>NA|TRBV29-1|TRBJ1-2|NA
TGCAGCGTTGAGTTGGGGGCACACTATGGCTACACCTTC
CSVELGAHYGYTF
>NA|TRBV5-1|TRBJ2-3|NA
TGCGCCAGCAAGGCATTGCTGACGACTAGCACAGATACGCAGTATTTT
CASKALLTTSTDTQYF
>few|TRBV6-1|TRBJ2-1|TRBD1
TGTGCCAGCATGATCCGACAGGGCCTGAGCTCCTACAATGAGCAGTTCTTC
CASMIRQGLSSYNEQFF
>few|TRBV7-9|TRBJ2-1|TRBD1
TGTGCCAGCAGCTCGGACAGGGGGCGGTACAATGAGCAGTTCTTC
CASSSDRGRYNEQFF
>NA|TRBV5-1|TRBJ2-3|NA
TGCGCCAGCAGCTTGGGAAGGAGCGCGGGCACAGATACGCAGTATTTT
CASSLGRSAGTDTQYF
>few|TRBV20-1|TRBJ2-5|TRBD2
TGCAGTGCCGTTCCACTAGCGGGGAAGGAGACCCAGTACTTC
CSAVPLAGKETQYF
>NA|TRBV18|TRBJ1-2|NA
TGTGCCAGCTCACCAGGGACGGCCCGCGACCCCCTTGGCTACACCTTC
CASSPGTARDPLGYTF
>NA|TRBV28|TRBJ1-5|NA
TGTGCCAGCGGAGGCAGCCCATATAGCAATCAGCCCCAGCATTTT
CASGGSPYSNQPQHF
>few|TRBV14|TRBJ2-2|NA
TGTGCCAGCAGCCCCCCGGGAAGGTATACCGGGGAGCTGTTTTTT
CASSPPGRYTGELFF
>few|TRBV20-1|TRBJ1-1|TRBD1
TGCAGTGCCAGACAGGGGACTCAGAACACTGAAGCTTTCTTT
CSARQGTQNTEAFF
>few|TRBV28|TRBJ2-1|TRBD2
TGTGCCAGCAGTCCCCTTAGCGGGAGTTTGAATGAGCAGTTCTTC
CASSPLSGSLNEQFF
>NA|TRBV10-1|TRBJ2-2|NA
TGCGCCAGCAGTGCGGTGGGGTCCGGGGAGCTGTTTTTT
CASSAVGSGELFF
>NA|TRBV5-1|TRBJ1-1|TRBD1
TGCGCCAGCAGCTTGAGTACAGGGGGACTGAACACTGAAGCTTTCTTT
CASSLSTGGLNTEAFF
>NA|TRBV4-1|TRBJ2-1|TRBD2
TGCGCCAGCAGCCCGGGGGGGGCTTGGAATGAGCAGTTCTTC
CASSPGGAWNEQFF
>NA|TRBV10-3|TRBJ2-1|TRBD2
TGTGCCATCAGAACGGGAGGGAGCAACAATGAGCAGTTCTTC
CAIRTGGSNNEQFF
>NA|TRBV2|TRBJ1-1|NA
TGTGCCAGCAACCCTCAAAAAGGCACTGAAGCTTTCTTT
CASNPQKGTEAFF
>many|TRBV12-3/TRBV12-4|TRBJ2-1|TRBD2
TGTGCCAGCAGTTTAGCGGCGGGAGGCTCCTACAATGAGCAGTTCTTC
CASSLAAGGSYNEQFF
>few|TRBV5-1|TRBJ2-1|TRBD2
TGCGCCATTCCGGGTGGCGGGAGATCCTACAATGAGCAGTTCTTC
CAIPGGGRSYNEQFF
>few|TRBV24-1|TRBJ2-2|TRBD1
TGTGCCACCAGTGATACCCGACAGGGTAGACGAACCGGGGAGCTGTTTTTT
CATSDTRQGRRTGELFF
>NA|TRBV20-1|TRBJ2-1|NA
TGCAGTGCTAAAGGGTTGGGGTCCTACAATGAGCAGTTCTTC
CSAKGLGSYNEQFF
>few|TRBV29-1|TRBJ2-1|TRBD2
TGCAGCGTGGAGGTCCTAGCGGGGAGTTCCTACAATGAGCAGTTCTTC
CSVEVLAGSSYNEQFF
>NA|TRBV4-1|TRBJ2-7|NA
TGCGCCAGCGGCCCCTTTTTAGTAGAGGGCGAGCAGTACTTC
CASGPFLVEGEQYF
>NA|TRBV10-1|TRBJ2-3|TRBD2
TGCGCCAGCAGCAAGACTAGCGGTATCACAGATACGCAGTATTTT
CASSKTSGITDTQYF
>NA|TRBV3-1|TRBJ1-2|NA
TGTGCCAGCAGCCACCAGGCGGGTCAAACAGGCTACACCTTC
CASSHQAGQTGYTF
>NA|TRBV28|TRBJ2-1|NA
TGTGCCAGCAGCAATGGCGGAGCGGGCAATGAGCAGTTCTTC
CASSNGGAGNEQFF
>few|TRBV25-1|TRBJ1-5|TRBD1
TGTGCCAGCAGTGATACAGGGGGGCAGCCCCAGCATTTT
CASSDTGGQPQHF
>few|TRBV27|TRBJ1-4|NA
TGTGCCAGCAGTCAAGACAGAAGACGGGGTGAAAAACTGTTTTTT
CASSQDRRRGEKLFF
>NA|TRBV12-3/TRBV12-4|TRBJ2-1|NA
TGTGCCAGCGACCTGGGTGGGGGCACCTACAATGAGCAGTTCTTC
CASDLGGGTYNEQFF
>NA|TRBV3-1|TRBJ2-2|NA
TGTGCCAGCAGCCAAGATCTTAAGTCCGGGGAGCTGTTTTTT
CASSQDLKSGELFF
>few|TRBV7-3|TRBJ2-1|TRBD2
TGTGCCAGCAGCTTAAATTCGGGCGGGAGTACGGGCAATGAGCAGTTCTTC
CASSLNSGGSTGNEQFF
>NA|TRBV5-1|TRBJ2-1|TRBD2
TGCGCCAGCAGCTTGGCGGGGGGAAATAACAATGAGCAGTTCTTC
CASSLAGGNNNEQFF
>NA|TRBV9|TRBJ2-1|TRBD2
TGTGCCAGCAGCGTAGGACCTCCAAGCGGGGGGTACAATGAGCAGTTCTTC
CASSVGPPSGGYNEQFF
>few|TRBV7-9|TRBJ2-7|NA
TGTGCCAGCAGCAGATACTACGAGCAGTACTTC
CASSRYYEQYF
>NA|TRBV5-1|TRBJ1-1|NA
TGCGCCAGCAGCTTGATCGCGGACACTGAAGCTTTCTTT
CASSLIADTEAFF
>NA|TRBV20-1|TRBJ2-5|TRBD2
TGCAGCGGAAGGGAGGGTTGGGAGACCCAGTACTTC
CSGREGWETQYF
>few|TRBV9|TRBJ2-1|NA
TGTGCCAGCAGCGAGGCGAAGCCCCTAAGCTCCTACAATGAGCAGTTCTTC
CASSEAKPLSSYNEQFF
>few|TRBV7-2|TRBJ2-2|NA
TGTGCCAGCAGCTTAGTCCCGGGAGCGGTCACCGGGGAGCTGTTTTTT
CASSLVPGAVTGELFF
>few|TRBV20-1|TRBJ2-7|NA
TGCAGTGCTCCTAAACTCCCCGGGGGTTTCGACGAGCAGTACTTC
CSAPKLPGGFDEQYF
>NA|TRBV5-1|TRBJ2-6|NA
TGCGCCAGCACGAGTATCAACACTGGGGCCAACGTCCTGACTTTC
CASTSINTGANVLTF
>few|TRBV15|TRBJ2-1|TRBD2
TGTGCCACCAGCAGAGCACCGGGACTAGCGACGGATGAGCAGTTCTTC
CATSRAPGLATDEQFF
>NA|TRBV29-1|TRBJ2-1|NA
TGCAGCGTAGGCGAGAGACGCACCTACAATGAGCAGTTCTTC
CSVGERRTYNEQFF